This T cell receptor (beta chain) was found in a study of cytomegalovirus exposure and HLA in healthy donors. Study information: A prior analysis found about 120 million unique TCR beta sequences from 150 million to 200 million T cells.

V trimming: 5 bases; J trimming: 4 bases; junction bases outside the gene matches: 4. Germline V gives CDR1 LNHDA, CDR2 SQIVND (reference sequence). This CDR3 has 13 amino acids. The PCR had 60 Vbeta and 13 Jbeta primers. Original processing methods: An analysis performed later counted 70 million to 90 million unique TCR beta chains (roughly 10 million of them shared). Profiling relied on immunoSEQ multiplex PCR, and the TCRdb table lists in-frame clones only, not all of them. D and trimming come from the DNA, and the V and J calls and clone size come from that table. The sample lists 200,000 to 250,000 clones, 65% to 90% occurring once. A note on this clone: Its antigen is not known.

Notes on the study in general: About 87% or about 30% of the time was how often most TCR beta V segments were productive, according to an earlier analysis. Later, an analysis showed that TCR beta chains associated with HLA were more clonally expanded than others that were equally common.

The chain recombines TRBV19 with TRBJ1-2; 7 bases map to TRBD1. What was sequenced was PBMCs. The sequence derives from a girl aged 5 to 17 in good health and CMV-seronegative. As DNA, the CDR3 is TGTGCCAGTAGTGGGACAGCCTTCTATGGCTACACCTTC. It encodes CASSGTAFYGYTF.